This T cell receptor (beta chain) emerged from a study of T cell changes during pregnancy in multiple sclerosis. The germline V gene has CDR1 MDHEN and CDR2 SYDVKM. This CDR3 spans 15 amino acids. The germline V and J ends were trimmed by 3 bases and 5 bases, with 16 bases remaining between them. The table came from immunoSEQ multiplex PCR; TCRdb's copy has only in-frame clones and leaves some out. Of roughly 85,000 clones listed, roughly 90% are singletons. The chain is built from TRBV28 and TRBJ1-1; no clear D gene. The clonotype originates from a female donor with multiple sclerosis, enrolled in a pregnancy study. The sequenced sample was peripheral blood, obtained in the first trimester of pregnancy. The CDR3 region is CASSFPYLGGTEAFF. As DNA, the CDR3 is TGTGCCAGCAGTTTTCCGTATCTGGGAGGAACTGAAGCTTTCTTT.